This T cell receptor beta chain was identified in a study of beta chain features in type 1 diabetes. In this sample, this clone turned up a few times. The antigen is undetermined. General study findings and limits: Shortening of TCRB CDR3s, moderate but significant, appeared in all four CD4+ subsets of Type 1 diabetes patients. High TCR expression in some cells could lead to their over-representation in cDNA sequencing.

Investigators reverse transcribed all isolated RNA, so they sequenced expressed TCRB transcripts. Some clones are missing from TCRdb's copy, which holds only in-frame ones; the method was immunoSEQ multiplex PCR. The table has 600,000 to 700,000 clones, roughly 13% seen once. There was one heparinised blood draw per donor, averaging about 120 mL. V was pared by 2 bases and J by 2 bases, with 6 bases between. Germline V lookup: CDR1 KGHSH, CDR2 LQKENI. CDR3 length equals 14 residues. The TCR comes from a man aged 18 to 29 with type 1 diabetes. The chain couples TRBV18 to TRBJ2-2; D remains ambiguous. Sequenced input: naive CD4+ T cells from blood. The DNA of the CDR3 is TGTGCCAGCTCACCATCTCCTAACACCGGGGAGCTGTTTTTT. It yields the protein CASSPSPNTGELFF. Looking up the rest from reference TRBV18 and TRBJ2-2 gives the full variable domain: NAGVMQNPRHLVRRRGQEARLRCSPMKGHSHVYWYRQLPEEGLKFMVYLQKENIIDESGMPKERFSAEFPKEGPSILRIQQVVRGDSAAYFCASSPSPNTGELFFGEGSRLTVL.